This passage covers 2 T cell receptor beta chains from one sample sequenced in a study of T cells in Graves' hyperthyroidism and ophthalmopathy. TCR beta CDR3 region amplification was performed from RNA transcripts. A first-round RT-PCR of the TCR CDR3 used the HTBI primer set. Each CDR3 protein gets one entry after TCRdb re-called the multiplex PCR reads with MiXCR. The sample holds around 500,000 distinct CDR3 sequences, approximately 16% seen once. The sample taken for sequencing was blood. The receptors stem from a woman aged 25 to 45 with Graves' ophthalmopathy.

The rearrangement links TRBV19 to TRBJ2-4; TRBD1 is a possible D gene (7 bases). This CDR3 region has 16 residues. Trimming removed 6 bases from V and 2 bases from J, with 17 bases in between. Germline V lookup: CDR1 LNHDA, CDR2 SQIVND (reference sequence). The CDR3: CASSTGQGGSKNIQYF. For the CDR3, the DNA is TGTGCCAGTAGCACGGGGCAGGGGGGCTCCAAAAACATTCAGTACTTC.

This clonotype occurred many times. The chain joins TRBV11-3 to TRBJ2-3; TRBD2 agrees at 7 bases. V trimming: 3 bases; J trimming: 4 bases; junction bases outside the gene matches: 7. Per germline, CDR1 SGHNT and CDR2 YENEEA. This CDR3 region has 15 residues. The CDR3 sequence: CASSLRGRAADTQYF. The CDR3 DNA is TGTGCCAGCAGCTTGAGAGGGAGGGCGGCAGATACGCAGTATTTT.